The TCR beta chain under discussion was sequenced for a study of T-cell reconstitution after alpha-beta-depleted transplantation in children (dated by TCRdb to the mid-2010s). Background on the whole study: Using TCR repertoire profiling, the study quantitatively followed how T-cell immune reconstitution unfolded in children after TCRalphabeta/CD19-depleted allogeneic hematopoietic cell transplantation.

Including the terminal cysteine and phenylalanine, the CDR3 comprises 14 residues. Only the CDR3 region is kept as DNA, spanning 42 bases read in frame from base 1. Compared with germline, V lacks 5 bases and J lacks 5 bases; bases without a gene match: 4. A few counts support this clonotype. There is no known antigen for this receptor. No base-level quality is on record; no much larger clone is a single base apart. The method behind the library was PCR. For sequencing, an Illumina HiSeq 2500 was employed. TCR library preparation used molecular barcoding, with unique molecular identifiers applied to normalize quantification of the TCRbeta repertoire. Using fastp trimming at Q25 and MiXCR clonotype assembly, TCRdb reanalyzed the public sequencing data and kept in-frame beta chains. Duplicate CDR3 protein sequences are folded into a single record with the most common DNA and genes. The sample table contains some 400,000 distinct CDR3 sequences; only one count was recorded for about 20% of them. The top ten clones comprise less than 4.5% of the sample.

The clonotype was recovered from a human donor who donated a stem cell graft to a child with acute myeloid leukemia. The input for sequencing was PBMCs from the stem cell graft donor, taken from the stem cell graft. The chain couples TRBV12-3 or TRBV12-4 to TRBJ1-5, and TRBD1 matches 9 of the central bases. The CDR3 protein: CASSPTGGHQPQHF. The bases are TGTGCCAGCAGTCCTACAGGGGGCCATCAGCCCCAGCATTTT.